The present T cell receptor beta chain was sequenced within a study of blood T cells in healthy people across ages (dated by TCRdb to about 2015). Study-level background: In model experiments, template switching captured about one uniquely barcoded TCR beta cDNA molecule for every two T cells. The study measured age-related changes in TCR beta repertoire diversity using deep sequencing normalized with unique cDNA molecular identifiers. The donors were split into four age groups: young (average about 15 years), middle-aged (39), aged (roughly 60) and long-lived (about 82). Donors of different ages were randomly distributed across sequencing lanes to avoid experimental bias. Two additional independent replicas of 1 million unique cDNA reads from the same blood draw were analyzed for two donors (one aged 18 to 30 and one aged 80 or older). Overall study outcomes, separate from this receptor: Total diversity estimates from one million sequenced T cells were considered lower bounds and underestimates. A strong correlation was found between observed TCR beta diversity and the percentage of naive T cells measured by flow cytometry. Bulk unsorted PBMC profiling prevented conclusive comparison of naive and antigen-experienced compartments. Compared with the aged group, more naive CD4+ T cells, fewer expanded clones and increased TCR diversity were shown by the long-lived group, suggesting age selection. Donor CMV infection status was unknown, potentially confounding age-related changes in expanded clonotypes. As age increased, observed TCR beta diversity per million T cells dropped in a roughly linear way, and a significant reduction was already evident by age 40.

Libraries were prepared through 5' RACE. Instrument on record: Illumina HiSeq 2500. The second PCR ran for roughly 7 to 12 cycles and used a J-beta primer mix along with a sample-barcoded 5' primer. A unique molecular identifier was introduced onto each TCR beta cDNA molecule by a template-switch 5' adaptor carrying 12 random nucleotides. Each sample yielded at least 2.5 million CDR3-containing paired-end reads. All of the RNA was converted into first-strand cDNA using the Mint cDNA synthesis kit, with a TRBC-specific oligonucleotide serving as the primer. Following uracil-DNA glycosylase treatment, a first 18-cycle PCR with universal primers M1SS and BC2_uni_R was performed on all cDNA. Per the authors' processing: For normalization, 1 million high-quality reads, each with a distinct molecular identifier, were randomly selected from each sample. Instead of being binned into consensus sequences, reads that shared molecular identifiers were thrown out. MiTCR, set to a Q25 quality threshold and the strictest error-elimination algorithm, was used for CDR3 identification, clonotype clustering and error correction. Lower-bound total TCR beta diversity was estimated with a nonparametric unseen species model using Euler transformation. The public reads were reprocessed in TCRdb via fastp at Q25 and MiXCR, keeping in-frame beta chains. Entries are consolidated by CDR3 protein sequence, retaining the most common genes and DNA. The V and J calls were determined by TCRdb, not by the authors. For this sample the table gives fewer than 700,000 distinct CDR3 sequences, of which more than 45% were detected only once. Clones ranked in the top ten supply 20% to 25% of the sample.

This clonotype has just a few counts. Its antigen specificity is not known. The record has no base qualities; no much larger clone is one base away. Systemically healthy Caucasian individuals from Russia, over 30 in total and aged about 6 to 95 years, were included as donors. Around 10 milliliters of peripheral blood were collected from each donor into EDTA-treated Vacutainer tubes. Ficoll-Paque density-gradient centrifugation was used to isolate PBMCs, with at least 6.5 million per sample. Total RNA was extracted from PBMCs with Trizol reagent, with at least 6 micrograms obtained per sample. The percentages of naive CD45RAhigh/CD27high T cells were determined by flow cytometry on a PBMC aliquot from every donor. Measured from the cysteine to the phenylalanine, the CDR3 is 15 residues long. This entry keeps only the CDR3 DNA: 45 bases, framed from base 1. CDR1 LGHNA and CDR2 YSLEER were looked up in the germline V gene. V lost 1 base and J lost 3 bases; the stretch between them is 13 bases long.

The sequence links TRBV4-3 to TRBJ2-7, with no confidently assigned D gene. What was sequenced was blood. The sequence was obtained from a man aged 80 or over in good health. The CDR3 in this case is CASSQGRTLNYEQYF. Read as DNA, the sequence is TGCGCCAGCAGCCAAGGGCGGACGCTCAACTACGAGCAGTACTTC.